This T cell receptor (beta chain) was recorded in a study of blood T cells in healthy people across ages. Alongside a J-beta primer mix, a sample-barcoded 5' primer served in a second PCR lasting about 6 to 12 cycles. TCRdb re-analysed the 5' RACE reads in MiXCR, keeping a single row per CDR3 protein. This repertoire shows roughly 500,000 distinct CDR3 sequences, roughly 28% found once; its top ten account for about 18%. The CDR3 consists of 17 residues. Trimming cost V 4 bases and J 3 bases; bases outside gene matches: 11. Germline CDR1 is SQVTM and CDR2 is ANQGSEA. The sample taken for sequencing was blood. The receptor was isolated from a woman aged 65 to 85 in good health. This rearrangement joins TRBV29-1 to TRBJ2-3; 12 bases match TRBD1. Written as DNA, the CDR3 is TGCAGCGTTGTGACGGGACAGGGGGCCTGGCGGACAGATACGCAGTATTTT. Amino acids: CSVVTGQGAWRTDTQYF.